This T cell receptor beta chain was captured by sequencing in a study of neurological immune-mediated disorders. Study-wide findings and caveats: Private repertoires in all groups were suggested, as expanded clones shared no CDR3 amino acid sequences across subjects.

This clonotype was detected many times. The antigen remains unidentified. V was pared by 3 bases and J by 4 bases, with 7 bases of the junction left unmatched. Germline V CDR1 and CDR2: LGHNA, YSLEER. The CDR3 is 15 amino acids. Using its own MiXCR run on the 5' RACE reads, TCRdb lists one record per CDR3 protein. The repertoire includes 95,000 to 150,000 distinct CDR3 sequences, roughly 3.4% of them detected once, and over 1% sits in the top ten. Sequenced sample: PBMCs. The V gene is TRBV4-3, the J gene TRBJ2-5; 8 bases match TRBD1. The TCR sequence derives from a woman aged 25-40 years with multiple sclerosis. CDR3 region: CASSQDSGGGETQYF. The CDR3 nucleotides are TGCGCCAGCAGCCAGGATTCAGGGGGCGGAGAGACCCAGTACTTC.